A selection of T cell receptor beta chains follows, all from one sample in a study of T cells in Graves' hyperthyroidism and ophthalmopathy. MiXCR, run by TCRdb on the multiplex PCR reads, gives a single entry per CDR3 protein. The sample includes 300,000 to 400,000 distinct CDR3 sequences, about 20% of them seen just once. Specimen: blood. The receptors come from a woman in her forties or fifties with Graves' hyperthyroidism. The CDR3 runs from the conserved cysteine through the conserved F or W. The D gene is left open where the match is weak. Expanded clones are given a class, and other clones once, few, many or no size at all.

j_call: TRBJ2-5
v_call: TRBV7-8
d_call: .
clone_size: few
cdr3_nt: TGTGCCAGCAGCCCAGGGACACCTTTTCAAGAGACCCAGTACTTC
cdr3_aa: CASSPGTPFQETQYF

j_call: TRBJ2-7
v_call: TRBV5-1
d_call: TRBD1
clone_size: few
cdr3_nt: TGCGCCAGCAGCTTGGCCACAGGGGGCGACGAGCAGTACTTC
cdr3_aa: CASSLATGGDEQYF

j_call: TRBJ1-1
v_call: TRBV5-1
d_call: .
clone_size: .
cdr3_nt: TGCGCCAGCAGCTTGGAAGTGGACACTGAAGCTTTCTTT
cdr3_aa: CASSLEVDTEAFF

j_call: TRBJ1-5
v_call: TRBV2
d_call: .
clone_size: few
cdr3_nt: TGTGCCAGCAGTGATGCGGGGCGGGGGAATCAGCCCCAGCATTTT
cdr3_aa: CASSDAGRGNQPQHF

j_call: TRBJ2-3
v_call: TRBV27
d_call: TRBD2
clone_size: few
cdr3_nt: TGTGCCAGCAGTTTACAAAAGTCCCGGGGGGGATCCACAGATACGCAGTATTTT
cdr3_aa: CASSLQKSRGGSTDTQYF

j_call: TRBJ2-7
v_call: TRBV7-2
d_call: TRBD2
clone_size: .
cdr3_nt: TGTGCCAGCAGCTTGGGACTACTCAGCTCCTACGAGCAGTACTTC
cdr3_aa: CASSLGLLSSYEQYF

j_call: TRBJ2-2
v_call: TRBV19
d_call: .
clone_size: .
cdr3_nt: TGTGCCAGTAGTCACCCCGGGACACAGGCCTCCCGGGAGCCCGGGGAGCTGTTTTTT
cdr3_aa: CASSHPGTQASREPGELFF

j_call: TRBJ2-2
v_call: TRBV5-1
d_call: .
clone_size: .
cdr3_nt: TGCGCCAGCAGCCCGCAGGTGCAAACCGGGGAGCTGTTTTTT
cdr3_aa: CASSPQVQTGELFF

j_call: TRBJ2-7
v_call: TRBV30
d_call: .
clone_size: many
cdr3_nt: TGTGCCTGGAGTATGGTGAGCTCCTACGAGCAGTACTTC
cdr3_aa: CAWSMVSSYEQYF

j_call: TRBJ2-3
v_call: TRBV12-3/TRBV12-4
d_call: .
clone_size: .
cdr3_nt: TGTGCCAGCAGTTTACCAGGCGCAACGATAGATACGCAGTATTTT
cdr3_aa: CASSLPGATIDTQYF

j_call: TRBJ2-1
v_call: TRBV10-3
d_call: .
clone_size: many
cdr3_nt: TGTGCCAATTCTGGGACCTGGGGCAATGAGCAGTTCTTC
cdr3_aa: CANSGTWGNEQFF

j_call: TRBJ2-5
v_call: TRBV20-1
d_call: .
clone_size: .
cdr3_nt: TGCAGTGCTAGAGTGGAGCGAAAGACCCAGTACTTC
cdr3_aa: CSARVERKTQYF

j_call: TRBJ2-1
v_call: TRBV6-2/TRBV6-3
d_call: TRBD2
clone_size: many
cdr3_nt: TGTGCCAGCAGTTACCGTGTGGGTAGCGGGGGATACAATGAGCAGTTCTTC
cdr3_aa: CASSYRVGSGGYNEQFF

j_call: TRBJ2-2
v_call: TRBV5-6
d_call: .
clone_size: few
cdr3_nt: TGTGCCAGCAGCTTGGGGGTGATGGAGCTGTTTTTT
cdr3_aa: CASSLGVMELFF

j_call: TRBJ2-3
v_call: TRBV10-2
d_call: TRBD2
clone_size: many
cdr3_nt: TGCGCCAGCAGGGAGGATGGACTAGCGGGGGTCACAGATACGCAGTATTTT
cdr3_aa: CASREDGLAGVTDTQYF

j_call: TRBJ2-1
v_call: TRBV7-3
d_call: TRBD2
clone_size: many
cdr3_nt: TGTGCCAGCAGCTTCCTAGGCGGGAGGGCCGAGGACAATGAGCAGTTCTTC
cdr3_aa: CASSFLGGRAEDNEQFF

j_call: TRBJ2-4
v_call: TRBV20-1
d_call: TRBD2
clone_size: few
cdr3_nt: TGCAGTGCTAGAACTAGCGGGGGAGGCAACATTCAGTACTTC
cdr3_aa: CSARTSGGGNIQYF

j_call: TRBJ2-5
v_call: TRBV5-5
d_call: .
clone_size: .
cdr3_nt: TGTGCCAGCAACTACAATGCCCTAGGGGCGGGACACCAAGAGACCCAGTACTTC
cdr3_aa: CASNYNALGAGHQETQYF

j_call: TRBJ2-1
v_call: TRBV6-1
d_call: .
clone_size: .
cdr3_nt: TGTGCCAGCAGTGAAGGGGGAGAGACCTACAATGAGCAGTTCTTC
cdr3_aa: CASSEGGETYNEQFF

j_call: TRBJ2-3
v_call: TRBV5-1
d_call: TRBD2
clone_size: .
cdr3_nt: TGCGCCAGCAGCTTGGAGGGGAGGGCGGATGTAGATACGCAGTATTTT
cdr3_aa: CASSLEGRADVDTQYF

j_call: TRBJ2-1
v_call: TRBV7-9
d_call: TRBD1
clone_size: many
cdr3_nt: TGTGCCAGCAGCCTCCGGGACAGGCCGGATGAGCAGTTCTTC
cdr3_aa: CASSLRDRPDEQFF

j_call: TRBJ1-1
v_call: TRBV28
d_call: TRBD1
clone_size: many
cdr3_nt: TGTGCCAGCGGCGACAGGGGGCCGTGGACTGAAGCTTTCTTT
cdr3_aa: CASGDRGPWTEAFF

j_call: TRBJ2-5
v_call: TRBV5-1
d_call: .
clone_size: .
cdr3_nt: TGCGCCAGCAGCCTCGGACAGGGAGGGGCGGAGACCCAGTACTTC
cdr3_aa: CASSLGQGGAETQYF

j_call: TRBJ1-1
v_call: TRBV7-9
d_call: .
clone_size: many
cdr3_nt: TGTGCCAGCAGCCCGGAAGGGGGTAAGGTCACTGAAGCTTTCTTT
cdr3_aa: CASSPEGGKVTEAFF

j_call: TRBJ1-3
v_call: TRBV12-3/TRBV12-4
d_call: .
clone_size: few
cdr3_nt: TGTGCCAGCAGTTTAAGAGGGGGACACACCTCTGGAAACACCATATATTTT
cdr3_aa: CASSLRGGHTSGNTIYF

j_call: TRBJ2-1
v_call: TRBV5-1
d_call: TRBD2
clone_size: many
cdr3_nt: TGCGCCAGCAGCTTGAGCGGGGGTCGAAATGAGCAGTTCTTC
cdr3_aa: CASSLSGGRNEQFF

j_call: TRBJ2-7
v_call: TRBV28
d_call: .
clone_size: .
cdr3_nt: TGTGCCAGCAGTTTATGGTCCCTAGGAATCTACGAGCAGTACTTC
cdr3_aa: CASSLWSLGIYEQYF

j_call: TRBJ2-7
v_call: TRBV27
d_call: .
clone_size: few
cdr3_nt: TGTGCCAGCAGTTTCAAGGAAAACTACGAGCAGTACTTC
cdr3_aa: CASSFKENYEQYF

j_call: TRBJ2-3
v_call: TRBV2
d_call: TRBD2
clone_size: .
cdr3_nt: TGTGCCAGCAGTCTAGCGGGAAAAACAGATACGCAGTATTTT
cdr3_aa: CASSLAGKTDTQYF

j_call: TRBJ1-1
v_call: TRBV20-1
d_call: .
clone_size: few
cdr3_nt: TGCAGTGCTAGAGATGACAGAAACACTGAAGCTTTCTTT
cdr3_aa: CSARDDRNTEAFF

j_call: TRBJ2-5
v_call: TRBV5-1
d_call: .
clone_size: few
cdr3_nt: TGCGCCAGCAGCGGGGAGAGGGCCCAGTACTTC
cdr3_aa: CASSGERAQYF

j_call: TRBJ2-1
v_call: TRBV28
d_call: TRBD2
clone_size: .
cdr3_nt: TGTGCCAGCAGTTTCCAGCGACTAGCGTCTAATGAGCAGTTCTTC
cdr3_aa: CASSFQRLASNEQFF

j_call: TRBJ1-6
v_call: TRBV20-1
d_call: TRBD1
clone_size: .
cdr3_nt: TGCAGTGCTAGAGAGGCAGGGGGCGCAAGGAATTCACCCCTCCACTTT
cdr3_aa: CSAREAGGARNSPLHF

j_call: TRBJ1-1
v_call: TRBV30
d_call: .
clone_size: many
cdr3_nt: TGTGCCTGGAAGCGGGGAGAAGCTTTCTTT
cdr3_aa: CAWKRGEAFF

j_call: TRBJ1-1
v_call: TRBV11-2
d_call: .
clone_size: few
cdr3_nt: TGTGCCAGCAGCTTAGACACTGACACTGAAGCTTTCTTT
cdr3_aa: CASSLDTDTEAFF

j_call: TRBJ2-7
v_call: TRBV20-1
d_call: TRBD2
clone_size: .
cdr3_nt: TGCAGTGCCCCGACTAGCGGGAGCTCCTACGAGCAGTACTTC
cdr3_aa: CSAPTSGSSYEQYF

j_call: TRBJ2-7
v_call: TRBV2
d_call: .
clone_size: many
cdr3_nt: TGTGCCAGCAGCCAAAGGATTAGTTACGGGGAGCAGTACTTC
cdr3_aa: CASSQRISYGEQYF

j_call: TRBJ1-1
v_call: TRBV5-8
d_call: .
clone_size: many
cdr3_nt: TGTGCCAGCAGCTTGGAGGGACACTCGAACACTGAAGCTTTCTTT
cdr3_aa: CASSLEGHSNTEAFF

j_call: TRBJ2-2
v_call: TRBV27
d_call: TRBD1
clone_size: few
cdr3_nt: TGTGCCAGCAGCCTAACAGGGGGCCTGCTTATGCGGGAGCTGTTTTTT
cdr3_aa: CASSLTGGLLMRELFF

j_call: TRBJ1-5
v_call: TRBV15
d_call: .
clone_size: .
cdr3_nt: TGTGCCACCAGCAGAGACCGCAATCAGCCCCAGCATTTT
cdr3_aa: CATSRDRNQPQHF

j_call: TRBJ1-4
v_call: TRBV27
d_call: .
clone_size: few
cdr3_nt: TGTGCCAGCAGTTTGTGGGGACCCCCTGAAAAACTGTTTTTT
cdr3_aa: CASSLWGPPEKLFF

j_call: TRBJ1-2
v_call: TRBV5-1
d_call: .
clone_size: .
cdr3_nt: TGCGCCAGCAGCCGATCGGGGGCTTGGGGCTACACCTTC
cdr3_aa: CASSRSGAWGYTF

j_call: TRBJ2-1
v_call: TRBV10-3
d_call: TRBD1
clone_size: many
cdr3_nt: TGTGCCATCAGTGAGGGTTTAAGGGGACAGGAGTTCTACAATGAGCAGTTCTTC
cdr3_aa: CAISEGLRGQEFYNEQFF

j_call: TRBJ1-1
v_call: TRBV19
d_call: .
clone_size: few
cdr3_nt: TGTGCCAGTAGTACCCTGACCGGGACACGGAACACTGAAGCTTTCTTT
cdr3_aa: CASSTLTGTRNTEAFF

j_call: TRBJ1-4
v_call: TRBV7-9
d_call: .
clone_size: few
cdr3_nt: TGTGCCAGCAGCTTACTTGGGCAGACTAATGAAAAACTGTTTTTT
cdr3_aa: CASSLLGQTNEKLFF

j_call: TRBJ1-6
v_call: TRBV27
d_call: TRBD1
clone_size: .
cdr3_nt: TGTGCCAGCACCCAGGCAGGACAGGGTAGATCACCCCTCCACTTT
cdr3_aa: CASTQAGQGRSPLHF

j_call: TRBJ2-1
v_call: TRBV10-3
d_call: .
clone_size: many
cdr3_nt: TGTGCCATCAGTGACCTCCAGGGGCCGGATGAGCAGTTCTTC
cdr3_aa: CAISDLQGPDEQFF

j_call: TRBJ1-1
v_call: TRBV11-2
d_call: TRBD1
clone_size: .
cdr3_nt: TGTGCCAGCAGCGTTAACAGGGGAAACACTGAAGCTTTCTTT
cdr3_aa: CASSVNRGNTEAFF

j_call: TRBJ1-1
v_call: TRBV19
d_call: .
clone_size: .
cdr3_nt: TGTGCCAGTAGGTCTACAGAGTACACTGAAGCTTTCTTT
cdr3_aa: CASRSTEYTEAFF

j_call: TRBJ2-1
v_call: TRBV5-1
d_call: .
clone_size: few
cdr3_nt: TGCGCCAGCAGCTTGGAAGTCGCCACCAATGAGCAGTTCTTC
cdr3_aa: CASSLEVATNEQFF